Below, 29 T cell receptor beta chains from the same sample are listed, as sequenced in a study of PD-L1 blockade in urothelial cancer. Generated by immunoSEQ multiplex PCR, the TCRdb table keeps only in-frame clones and is missing some. The sample holds about 30,000 clones, about 89% seen once. This material consisted of PBMCs, taken around atezolizumab (anti-PD-L1) treatment. Receptor source: a man aged 45-65 years with urothelial cancer.

The chain is built from TRBV19 and TRBJ1-6; TRBD1 matches 9 bases. CDR1 and CDR2 from the germline V gene are LNHDA and SQIVND (reference sequence). The V gene end was trimmed by 10 bases and the J gene end by 6 bases; junction bases not matched to a gene: 4. The CDR3 contains 13 residues. CDR3 DNA: TGTGCCATAAAGGGACAGGGTAATTCACCCCTCCACTTT. Its translation: CAIKGQGNSPLHF. Supplemented by reference TRBV19 and TRBJ1-6, the full variable domain reads DGGITQSPKYLFRKEGQNVTLSCEQNLNHDAMYWYRQDPGQGLRLIYYSQIVNDFQKGDIAEGYSVSREKKESFPLTVTSAQKNPTAFYLCAIKGQGNSPLHFGNGTRLTVT.

The chain recombines TRBV7-9 with TRBJ2-6; D is unresolved. CDR1 is SEHNR, CDR2 FQNEAQ, per germline (reference sequence). The V end lost 2 bases, the J end lost 0 bases, and 8 bases lay between the germline ends. The CDR3 is 16 residues long. In DNA form, the CDR3 reads TGTGCCAGCAGCTTACAGGTACTCTCTGGGGCCAACGTCCTGACTTTC. Amino acids: CASSLQVLSGANVLTF.

Only one count was recorded for this clone. The rearrangement links TRBV5-5 to TRBJ2-5; TRBD2 is a possible D gene (5 bases). The CDR3 sequence is 13 residues long. Trimming took 0 bases from V and 3 from J, leaving 6 bases between them. Germline loops: CDR1 SGHKS, CDR2 YYEKEE (reference sequence). The CDR3 loop reads CASSLAGKETQYF. The CDR3 nucleotides are TGTGCCAGCAGCTTGGCCGGGAAAGAGACCCAGTACTTC.

The V and J genes are TRBV4-3 and TRBJ1-2; a possible D gene is TRBD1 (5 bases). The V end lost 0 bases, the J end lost 8 bases, and 16 bases lay between the germline ends. CDR1 is LGHNA, CDR2 YSLEER, per germline. The CDR3 sequence is 15 residues long. Here the CDR3 reads CASSQDRAGVGGYTF. The DNA of the CDR3 is TGCGCCAGCAGCCAAGATCGGGCGGGGGTAGGAGGCTACACCTTC.

The chain's CDR3 is CASSQTGTGPYEQYF. Written as DNA, the CDR3 is TGTGCCAGCAGCCAGACCGGGACAGGGCCCTACGAGCAGTACTTC. The V and J genes are TRBV11-2 and TRBJ2-7, with TRBD1 matching over 9 bases. Trimming cost V 5 bases and J 2 bases; bases outside gene matches: 7. Germline CDR1 and CDR2: SGHAT and FQNNGV. This CDR3 is 15 amino acids long.

The J gene is TRBJ2-5, the V gene TRBV6-5; 9 bases map to TRBD2. There are 15 residues in the CDR3. V lost 2 bases and J lost 5; bases outside the gene matches: 6. The germline CDR1 and CDR2 sequences are MNHEY and SVGAGI. As DNA, the CDR3 is TGTGCCAGCAGTTACAGGGGGACTAGCCGCGAGACCCAGTACTTC. It encodes CASSYRGTSRETQYF.

This chain uses TRBV6-6 with TRBJ2-5; possible D gene TRBD1, 5 bases. This CDR3 contains 13 residues. The germline V and J ends were trimmed by 3 bases and 7 bases, with 12 bases remaining between them. The germline V gene encodes CDR1 MNHNY and CDR2 SVGAGI (reference sequence). CDR3 sequence: CASSYGVTGTQYF. The DNA of the CDR3 is TGTGCCAGCAGTTATGGAGTCACAGGGACCCAGTACTTC.

The rearrangement joins TRBV27 to TRBJ1-5; D possibly corresponds to TRBD1 (6 bases). The germline CDR1 and CDR2 sequences are MNHEY and SMNVEV (reference sequence). This CDR3 comprises 16 residues. Trimming took off 6 bases at V and 2 bases at J, with 17 bases between the two ends. CDR3 coding DNA: TGTGCCAGCAGCCATTATGGGGACACCGGCAATCAGCCCCAGCATTTT. It is translated as CASSHYGDTGNQPQHF.

The chain employs TRBV2 and TRBJ1-3; D is unresolved. Germline V gives CDR1 SNHLY, CDR2 FYNNEI. CDR3 size: 18 residues. Trimming took off 1 base at V and 5 bases at J, with 21 bases between the two ends. Written as DNA, the CDR3 is TGTGCCAGCAGTGAAGTCCCTTTCGGGGAGGGTGACAGAAACACCATATATTTT. Its protein is CASSEVPFGEGDRNTIYF.

This chain uses TRBV6-6 with TRBJ1-5; perhaps TRBD1 as D (5 bases). Deletions cut 8 bases from V and 7 bases from J, with 9 bases between. This CDR3 spans 11 amino acids. The V gene's germline CDR1 is MNHNY and CDR2 SVGAGI (reference sequence). The CDR3 region has the DNA TGTGCCAGCTGCAGGGTACAGCCCCAGCATTTT. The encoded protein is CASCRVQPQHF.

The chain links TRBV27 to TRBJ2-5, with D perhaps TRBD1 (5 bases). CDR3 length: 15 residues. The germline V gene encodes CDR1 MNHEY and CDR2 SMNVEV (reference sequence). Trimming pared 4 bases from V and 4 bases from J, leaving 16 bases between. This chain's CDR3 is CASSSQGPASETQYF. The CDR3 coding sequence is TGTGCCAGCAGTTCCCAGGGCCCCGCTTCAGAGACCCAGTACTTC.

This rearrangement joins TRBV4-3 to TRBJ1-1; 7 bases fit TRBD1. The CDR3 loop spans 14 amino acids. The trim removed 4 bases at V and 5 bases at J, leaving 7 bases unmatched. Germline loops: CDR1 LGHNA, CDR2 YSLEER. CDR3 nucleotides: TGCGCCAGCAGCCTTGAGAGGGGGCTTACTGAAGCTTTCTTT. This gives the protein CASSLERGLTEAFF.

J is TRBJ2-1 and V is TRBV6-1; 7 nucleotides line up with TRBD1. The CDR3 sequence is 15 residues long. With V trimmed by 6 bases and J by 3 bases, 8 bases remained unmatched. Germline lookup yields CDR1 MNHNS and CDR2 SASEGT. In nucleotides, the CDR3 is TGTGCCAGCAGGGGACAGTGGCCTTTCTACAATGAGCAGTTCTTC. The encoded protein is CASRGQWPFYNEQFF.

This sequence joins TRBV30 and TRBJ2-3, with unresolved D. Trimming removed 4 bases at V and 4 bases at J, with 15 bases between. Germline CDR1 reads GTSNPN; CDR2 reads SVGIG (reference sequence). The CDR3 covers 14 residues. The CDR3 spells CAWTGAKDPDTQYF. The CDR3 region has the DNA TGTGCCTGGACAGGCGCAAAGGATCCAGATACGCAGTATTTT.

This clone was recorded once. The chain combines TRBV11-2 with TRBJ2-1; TRBD2 aligns across 8 bases. The CDR3 length is 16 residues. From germline, CDR1 is SGHAT and CDR2 FQNNGV. Trimming cost V 2 bases and J 1 base; bases outside gene matches: 4. This chain's CDR3 is CASSLSGGGSYNEQFF. The CDR3 DNA follows: TGTGCCAGCAGCTTATCGGGCGGGGGGTCCTACAATGAGCAGTTCTTC. The whole variable domain, filled in from reference TRBV11-2 and TRBJ2-1, reads EAGVAQSPRYKIIEKRQSVAFWCNPISGHATLYWYQQILGQGPKLLIQFQNNGVVDDSQLPKDRFSAERLKGVDSTLKIQPAKLEDSAVYLCASSLSGGGSYNEQFFGPGTRLTVL.

The CDR3 sequence is CASSFIRDSTKNIQYF. Written as DNA, the CDR3 is TGTGCCAGCAGTTTCATCCGGGACAGCACGAAAAACATTCAGTACTTC. This chain links TRBV6-5 with TRBJ2-4, with 7 bases lining up with TRBD1. This CDR3 contains 16 residues. Germline assignment: CDR1 MNHEY and CDR2 SVGAGI. Unmatched junction bases numbered 10, after V lost 4 bases and J lost 4 bases.

The chain recombines TRBV5-4 with TRBJ2-2; TRBD2 matches at 10 bases. Looked up from germline, CDR1 is SGHNT and CDR2 is YYREEE (reference sequence). The CDR3 totals 19 residues. With 4 bases clipped from V and 0 bases from J, the junction kept 12 bases outside the gene matches. The CDR3 coding sequence is TGTGCCAGCAGCGATTGGGGACTAGCGACCTTCGCGAACACCGGGGAGCTGTTTTTT. Its translation is CASSDWGLATFANTGELFF.

The chain carries TRBV30 and TRBJ2-1; TRBD1 is a possible D gene (6 bases). CDR3 length equals 11 residues. Germline V gives CDR1 GTSNPN, CDR2 SVGIG (reference sequence). V was clipped by 2 bases and J by 15 bases, with 14 bases between them. In DNA form, the CDR3 reads TGTGCCTGGAGTCTAGGCGACAGGCCGTTCTTC. Protein: CAWSLGDRPFF.

This clone was observed a few times. The rearrangement joins TRBV19 to TRBJ2-5, with 8 positions matching TRBD2. V dropped 3 bases and J dropped 1; count of bases not matched to a gene: 1. Germline CDR1 and CDR2: LNHDA and SQIVND (reference sequence). CDR3 length: 14 residues. The DNA of the CDR3 is TGTGCCAGTAGTATTCTAGCGGGCCAAGAGACCCAGTACTTC. Residues: CASSILAGQETQYF.

This clone was observed a single time. The chain couples TRBV19 to TRBJ2-5; weak D call: TRBD2 (6 bases). The CDR3 loop spans 14 amino acids. Per the germline V gene, CDR1 is LNHDA and CDR2 is SQIVND (reference sequence). The V end lost 5 bases, the J end lost 5 bases, and 15 bases lay between the germline ends. The CDR3 DNA follows: TGTGCCAGTAGTTTATCGGGAGACGGGGAGACCCAGTACTTC. This gives the protein CASSLSGDGETQYF.

The rearrangement uses TRBV10-1 and TRBJ2-3, with 10 bases lining up with TRBD2. The CDR3 is 15 residues long. CDR1 is WNHNN and CDR2 is SYGVQD in the germline V gene (reference sequence). Trimming took 3 bases from V and 1 from J; bases not matched to a gene: 1. This chain's CDR3 is CASSDTSGGTDTQYF. Here the CDR3 DNA reads TGCGCCAGCAGTGATACTAGCGGGGGCACAGATACGCAGTATTTT.

The chain links TRBV10-2 to TRBJ2-7, with a possible D match to TRBD1 (5 bases). Germline values: CDR1 WSHSY, CDR2 SAAADI. Trimming left V 4 bases short and J 2 bases short, with 9 bases between. The CDR3 is made up of 13 amino acids. For the CDR3, the DNA is TGCGCCAGCAGTGCGCGACAGACCTACGAGCAGTACTTC. Protein product: CASSARQTYEQYF.

CDR3 amino acids: CASGSYQGSDTQYF. In DNA, the CDR3 is TGTGCTAGTGGTTCCTACCAGGGGTCAGATACGCAGTATTTT. The rearrangement links TRBV12-5 to TRBJ2-3; D might be TRBD1 (6 bases). The CDR3 is 14 residues long. V lost 4 bases and J 4 bases, leaving 12 bases between the germline ends. Germline V gene sequence: CDR1 LGHNT, CDR2 FRNRAP.

The gene calls are TRBV30 and TRBJ1-1; D might be TRBD1 (6 bases). Germline CDR1 and CDR2: GTSNPN and SVGIG (reference sequence). The CDR3 is 15 residues long. The V end was cut by 1 base, the J end by 5 bases, with 17 bases between. CDR3 DNA: TGTGCCTGGAGTGATATCAGCTCTAGGGGGACTGAAGCTTTCTTT. It is translated as CAWSDISSRGTEAFF.

The chain combines TRBV5-4 with TRBJ2-2; D gene uncertain. CDR1 and CDR2 (germline): SGHNT, YYREEE (reference sequence). V shed 1 base and J shed 0 bases, with 13 bases lying between them. This CDR3 is built from 17 residues. The CDR3 spells CASSLSPGKANTGELFF. The CDR3 DNA is TGTGCCAGCAGCTTGAGCCCGGGTAAGGCGAACACCGGGGAGCTGTTTTTT. The full variable domain, with the rest looked up from reference TRBV5-4 and TRBJ2-2, is ETGVTQSPTHLIKTRGQQVTLRCSSQSGHNTVSWYQQALGQGPQFIFQYYREEENGRGNFPPRFSGLQFPNYSSELNVNALELDDSALYLCASSLSPGKANTGELFFGEGSRLTVL.

The chain uses TRBV30 and TRBJ1-1; the D is unclear. Trimming left V 7 bases short and J 7 bases short, with 13 bases between. The CDR3 contains 11 residues. Germline CDR1 is GTSNPN and CDR2 is SVGIG (reference sequence). The CDR3 reads CASKFRLEAFF. The CDR3 DNA reads TGTGCCTCCAAATTCAGGCTTGAAGCTTTCTTT.

The genes are TRBV5-4 and TRBJ2-4, with a tentative D call TRBD2 (6 bases). The CDR3 consists of 15 residues. The V gene lost 1 base and the J gene lost 3 bases, with 11 bases spanning the gap. Germline CDR1 SGHNT, CDR2 YYREEE (reference sequence). CDR3 coding DNA: TGTGCCAGCAGCTTGAGGGACGGGGGCAAAAACATTCAGTACTTC. Translating it yields CASSLRDGGKNIQYF.

V and J are TRBV10-3 and TRBJ2-5; 7 nucleotides align to TRBD2. V lost 1 base to trimming and J lost 5 bases; unmatched junction nucleotides: 4. Germline CDR1 reads ENHRY; CDR2 reads SYGVKD. The CDR3 runs to 14 residues. This CDR3 reads CAISELTSSETQYF. The CDR3 nucleotides read TGTGCCATCAGTGAGTTGACTAGCTCGGAGACCCAGTACTTC.

This clone appeared a single time. This sequence joins TRBV30 and TRBJ2-3, with 7 bases that match TRBD2. Per the germline V gene, CDR1 is GTSNPN and CDR2 is SVGIG (reference sequence). V lost 0 bases and J lost 1; bases outside the gene matches: 1. The CDR3 loop spans 14 amino acids. The CDR3 DNA reads as TGTGCCTGGAGTGTACTAGCGCGCACAGATACGCAGTATTTT. Its protein is CAWSVLARTDTQYF.